Shown below are 27 T cell receptor beta chains from a single sample sequenced in a study of cytomegalovirus exposure and HLA in healthy donors. TCRdb's copy holds only in-frame clones and misses some; the assay was immunoSEQ multiplex PCR. Here the sample spans 140,000 to 150,000 clones, 80% to 95% being singletons. The sample consisted of PBMCs. Every receptor here comes from a man in his late teens or twenties in good health and CMV-seronegative.

The J gene is TRBJ2-3, the V gene TRBV10-3; 7 positions match TRBD2. In germline, CDR1 is ENHRY, CDR2 SYGVKD. The CDR3 runs 14 residues. The trim removed 7 bases at V and 3 bases at J, leaving 7 bases unmatched. CDR3 amino acids: CAINEGGRTDTQYF. As DNA, the CDR3 is TGTGCCATCAACGAAGGCGGGAGAACAGATACGCAGTATTTT.

The chain employs TRBV4-2 and TRBJ2-4; the D gene is possibly TRBD2 (7 bases). Germline V CDR1 and CDR2: LGHNA, YNFKEQ. V lost 4 bases to trimming and J lost 1 base, with 20 bases between them. The CDR3 is 18 residues long. CDR3 amino acids: CASSPVSGGEAAKNIQYF. CDR3 nucleotides: TGTGCCAGCAGCCCAGTGTCGGGGGGCGAGGCGGCCAAAAACATTCAGTACTTC.

The chain links TRBV28 to TRBJ1-4, with D maybe TRBD1 (6 bases). Trimming took off 7 bases at V and 3 bases at J, with 9 bases between the two ends. Per germline, CDR1 MDHEN and CDR2 SYDVKM. CDR3 length: 13 amino acids. The CDR3: CASNGQPNEKLFF. In DNA form, the CDR3 reads TGTGCCAGCAATGGACAGCCTAATGAAAAACTGTTTTTT.

V usage is TRBV7-2 and J usage is TRBJ2-5; 7 bases are shared with TRBD2. This CDR3 is 15 amino acids long. The V gene's germline CDR1 is SGHTA and CDR2 FQGNSA. The J segment lost 3 bases and the V segment lost 7 bases, leaving 11 bases of the junction unmatched. In DNA form, the CDR3 reads TGTGCCAGCACCCACTCGCGGCTAGCGGAAGAGACCCAGTACTTC. Translation: CASTHSRLAEETQYF.

This chain connects TRBV28 to TRBJ2-7, with 7 bases that match TRBD1. The V segment lost 5 bases and the J segment 0 bases; nucleotides outside the gene matches: 7. The CDR3 contains 15 residues. CDR1 is MDHEN, CDR2 SYDVKM, per germline. CDR3 protein: CASSPHRGISYEQYV. The CDR3 DNA sequence: TGTGCCAGCAGTCCCCACAGGGGTATCTCCTACGAGCAGTACGTC.

This clone was picked up one time. The chain recombines TRBV27 with TRBJ1-2; D perhaps matches TRBD1 (6 bases). The length of the CDR3 is 13 residues. The germline V and J ends were trimmed by 7 bases and 2 bases, with 11 bases remaining between them. CDR1 and CDR2 (germline): MNHEY, SMNVEV (reference sequence). The CDR3 DNA reads as TGTGCCAGCACTGCCACAGGGAACTATGGCTACACCTTC. It yields the protein CASTATGNYGYTF.

The chain uses TRBV7-2 and TRBJ2-5; 7 positions match TRBD2. There are 16 residues in the CDR3. The germline V gene has CDR1 SGHTA and CDR2 FQGNSA. V was pared by 4 bases and J by 2 bases, with 10 bases of the junction left unmatched. This CDR3 reads CASSYRLADEQETQYF. CDR3 nucleotide sequence: TGTGCCAGCAGCTACCGGCTAGCGGACGAGCAAGAGACCCAGTACTTC.

V gene TRBV2 combines with J gene TRBJ2-2; 8 nucleotides agree with TRBD1. Germline-derived CDR1 and CDR2 are SNHLY and FYNNEI. Germline trimming cut 6 bases from V and 5 bases from J; bases unmatched to any gene: 8. The CDR3 consists of 15 residues. DNA of the CDR3: TGTGCCAGCAGGGTACAGGGGGAGCAAACCGGGGAGCTGTTTTTT. Amino acid sequence: CASRVQGEQTGELFF.

This sequence joins TRBV5-1 and TRBJ1-1, with 8 nucleotides matching TRBD1. This CDR3 region has 14 residues. Per the germline V gene, CDR1 is SGHRS and CDR2 is YFSETQ. V shed 4 bases and J 4 bases; nucleotides not matched to a gene: 6. CDR3 loop: CASSTGQESTEAFF. Here the CDR3 DNA reads TGCGCCAGCAGCACGGGACAGGAGTCCACTGAAGCTTTCTTT.

The chain uses TRBV5-6 and TRBJ2-7; possible D gene TRBD1, 5 bases. V was pared by 4 bases and J by 2 bases, with 13 bases between. CDR3 length equals 14 residues. Germline CDR1 and CDR2: SGHDT and YYEEEE. The CDR3 loop is CASSSPGYPYEQYF. The CDR3 region has the DNA TGTGCCAGCAGCAGCCCAGGGTACCCCTACGAGCAGTACTTC.

This chain joins TRBV15 and TRBJ2-3; D might be TRBD2 (7 bases). The V and J ends lost 0 bases and 4 bases respectively, with 11 bases between them. The CDR3 loop spans 15 amino acids. Germline CDR1 is LNHNV and CDR2 is YYDKDF (reference sequence). The CDR3 spells CATSRDTGGPDTQYF. In DNA, the CDR3 is TGTGCCACCAGCAGAGATACGGGGGGCCCAGATACGCAGTATTTT.

The DNA for the CDR3 is TGTGCCAGCAGCGGGGTAGCGGGAGTTGCCTACAATGAGCAGTTCTTC. Encoded protein: CASSGVAGVAYNEQFF. This chain links TRBV9 with TRBJ2-1; 9 bases are a match to TRBD2. The V segment lost 3 bases and the J segment 2 bases; nucleotides outside the gene matches: 6. Germline-derived CDR1 and CDR2 are SGDLS and YYNGEE. The CDR3 is 16 amino acids.

The rearrangement joins TRBV29-1 to TRBJ1-2; TRBD1 matches 9 bases. The CDR3 totals 12 residues. Germline loops: CDR1 SQVTM, CDR2 ANQGSEA. V dropped 6 bases and J dropped 8; count of bases not matched to a gene: 7. The CDR3 protein is CSVGRQGEGYTF. DNA of the CDR3: TGCAGCGTCGGGAGACAGGGGGAGGGCTACACCTTC.

The CDR3 spells CSAYGVGAGANVLTF. The CDR3 bases are TGCAGCGCTTACGGGGTGGGAGCTGGGGCCAACGTCCTGACTTTC. The chain has TRBV29-1 and TRBJ2-6; a possible D gene is TRBD2 (5 bases). Germline-derived CDR1 and CDR2 are SQVTM and ANQGSEA. This CDR3 has 15 amino acids. V lost 7 bases to trimming and J lost 2 bases, with 15 bases between them.

The chain recombines TRBV5-5 with TRBJ1-5, with D possibly TRBD1 on 6 matching bases. Between the trimmed V and J ends, which lost 0 bases and 4 bases, there was a span of 8 bases. This CDR3 has 14 amino acids. The germline CDR1 and CDR2 sequences are SGHKS and YYEKEE (reference sequence). In DNA, the CDR3 is TGTGCCAGCAGCTTGGCGGACAGAAATCAGCCCCAGCATTTT. Amino acids: CASSLADRNQPQHF.

This clone was counted only a few times. The chain recombines TRBV7-9 with TRBJ1-2; the D gene is possibly TRBD1 (5 bases). The CDR3 is 14 residues long. Germline V lookup: CDR1 SEHNR, CDR2 FQNEAQ (reference sequence). The ends were cut back, 1 base at V and 2 bases at J, with 8 bases in the middle. DNA of the CDR3: TGTGCCAGCAGCTTAGTACAGGCCAACTATGGCTACACCTTC. Translating it yields CASSLVQANYGYTF.

The chain employs TRBV29-1 and TRBJ2-5; D is uncertain. Germline CDR1 and CDR2: SQVTM and ANQGSEA. Trimming left V 6 bases short and J 2 bases short, with 10 bases between. The length of the CDR3 is 12 residues. This CDR3 is CSVQDGQETQYF. The CDR3 nucleotides are TGCAGCGTCCAGGATGGGCAAGAGACCCAGTACTTC.

V gene TRBV9 combines with J gene TRBJ1-1; 7 nucleotides align to TRBD1. The CDR3 is 15 amino acids. The J segment lost 0 bases and the V segment lost 0 bases, leaving 2 bases of the junction unmatched. Per the germline V gene, CDR1 is SGDLS and CDR2 is YYNGEE. The CDR3 DNA reads TGTGCCAGCAGCGTAGCAGGGGGACTGAACACTGAAGCTTTCTTT. Its translation is CASSVAGGLNTEAFF.

This clone was found once. This chain links TRBV5-1 with TRBJ2-7, with D possibly TRBD1 on 5 matching bases. The germline gives CDR1 SGHRS, CDR2 YFSETQ. V was pared by 3 bases and J by 0 bases, with 10 bases between. The CDR3 has 14 amino acids. CDR3 loop: CASSSDSHSYEQYF. The CDR3 DNA reads TGCGCCAGCAGCTCTGACAGTCACTCCTACGAGCAGTACTTC.

The V call is TRBV2, the J call TRBJ1-2; 11 positions match TRBD1. The CDR3 is 14 residues long. CDR1 is SNHLY and CDR2 is FYNNEI in the germline V gene. V lost 7 bases and J lost 6; bases outside the gene matches: 7. The CDR3: CASIERTGGNGYTF. Written as DNA, the CDR3 is TGTGCCAGCATCGAGAGGACAGGGGGCAATGGCTACACCTTC.

This chain uses TRBV5-1 with TRBJ2-1; D is perhaps TRBD2 (5 bases). Germline V gene data show CDR1 as SGHRS and CDR2 as YFSETQ. V was shortened by 2 bases and J by 5 bases, with 11 bases between the two germline ends. The CDR3 covers 14 residues. The CDR3, as DNA: TGCGCCAGCAGCTTCCAACTAGGTAACAATGAGCAGTTCTTC. It is translated as CASSFQLGNNEQFF.

The chain is built from TRBV9 and TRBJ1-1; a weak D match, TRBD1 (6 bases). The CDR3 sequence is 16 residues long. The germline V and J ends were trimmed by 3 bases and 4 bases, with 19 bases remaining between them. From germline, CDR1 is SGDLS and CDR2 YYNGEE. CDR3 amino acids: CASSADRRIGGTEAFF. DNA of the CDR3: TGTGCCAGCAGCGCAGACAGGCGAATAGGAGGCACTGAAGCTTTCTTT. Supplemented by reference TRBV9 and TRBJ1-1, the full variable domain reads DSGVTQTPKHLITATGQRVTLRCSPRSGDLSVYWYQQSLDQGLQFLIQYYNGEERAKGNILERFSAQQFPDLHSELNLSSLELGDSALYFCASSADRRIGGTEAFFGQGTRLTVV.

The chain carries TRBV6-6 and TRBJ1-1, with 10 bases fitting TRBD1. V lost 5 bases and J lost 1; bases outside the gene matches: 7. The CDR3 has 16 residues. The germline V gene encodes CDR1 MNHNY and CDR2 SVGAGI (reference sequence). CDR3 sequence (DNA): TGTGCCAGCAGTCGTGGACAGGGGGAAGGGAACACTGAAGCTTTCTTT. This gives the protein CASSRGQGEGNTEAFF.

The chain carries TRBV15 and TRBJ2-3, with 9 nucleotides matching TRBD2. Unmatched junction bases numbered 4, after V lost 1 base and J lost 5 bases. This CDR3 contains 15 residues. Per the germline V gene, CDR1 is LNHNV and CDR2 is YYDKDF (reference sequence). As DNA, the CDR3 is TGTGCCACCAGCAGAGGTCTAGCGGGAAGAGATACGCAGTATTTT. This encodes CATSRGLAGRDTQYF.

The genes are TRBV25-1 and TRBJ2-1; TRBD2 aligns across 13 bases. The V and J ends lost 1 base and 6 bases, in that order; junction bases with no gene match: 6. From germline, CDR1 is MGHDK and CDR2 SYGVNS. The CDR3 covers 17 residues. The chain's CDR3 is CASSELEGLAGFNEQFF. The CDR3 DNA follows: TGTGCCAGCAGTGAATTGGAGGGACTAGCGGGATTCAATGAGCAGTTCTTC.

The chain has TRBV19 and TRBJ1-1; possibly TRBD1 for D (5 bases). Germline-derived CDR1 and CDR2 are LNHDA and SQIVND (reference sequence). This CDR3 comprises 17 residues. The ends were cut back, 1 base at V and 2 bases at J, with 17 bases in the middle. DNA for the CDR3: TGTGCCAGTAGTATAGGGGGCGGATTGGCTTTAAACACTGAAGCTTTCTTT. As protein: CASSIGGGLALNTEAFF.

V is TRBV7-2 and J is TRBJ1-1, with a possible D match to TRBD1 (6 bases). Between the trimmed V and J ends, which lost 1 base and 0 bases, there was a span of 12 bases. CDR3 length: 16 amino acids. CDR1 and CDR2 (germline): SGHTA, FQGNSA. CDR3 sequence reads: CASSLEGGPMNTEAFF. The CDR3 bases are TGTGCCAGCAGCTTAGAAGGGGGACCCATGAACACTGAAGCTTTCTTT.